This TCR beta chain was sequenced for a study of T cells expressing NK-cell markers (TCRdb year 2020). Turning to the overall study: TCR beta-chain repertoires were profiled in sorted CD3+CD56+NKG2C+, CD3+CD56+NKG2C- and CD3+CD56-NKG2C+ T-cell subsets from eight donors. Libraries were sequenced as 2 x 150 bp reads on Illumina HiSeq 2000/2500, MiSeq or NextSeq. All eight donors whose samples were sequenced were randomly selected healthy volunteers, three of them men and five women. Of the eight sequenced donors, seven were found to be HCMV-seropositive and one was found to be HCMV-seronegative. The paper as a whole reports these results and caveats: Whether the expanded NKG2C-expressing T cell clones were specific for HCMV antigens remained unclear. For 5 or 6 donors, the dominant CD3+CD56+NKG2C+ clonotypes were among the top 10 CD8+ clonotypes and accounted for 1.0-7.0% of CD8+ T cells. Those dominant clonotypes were again the most abundant among CD3+CD56-NKG2C+ cells in several donors, at about 25-60.1%.

The sample was run on an Illumina HiSeq 2000. The TCR beta cDNA libraries were made using 5'RACE template switching, a step that added both a universal primer site and unique molecular identifiers. cDNA synthesis was primed from the TCR beta constant segment and was followed by two successive PCR amplification steps. The authors' analysis ran thus. MIGEC was used to demultiplex reads and group the reads by UMI, and MiTCR was used to assemble and quantify clonotypes. To exclude erroneous sequences, any TCR cDNA sequence not supported by at least two reads was discarded. Downstream repertoire analysis used the tcR package, and clonotypes were matched across fractions by CDR3 nucleotide sequence plus V segment. Antigen specificity was annotated against VDJdb with VDJmatch, allowing one amino acid substitution in CDR3. Following reprocessing of the reads by TCRdb, the data hold one row per CDR3 protein sequence and no DNA is available. V and J calls and clone size were set by TCRdb, not the authors. The table for this sample shows hundreds of thousands of distinct CDR3 sequences. The leading ten clones occupy roughly 4.2% of the sample.

Turning to this clonotype: The antigen it recognizes is unknown.

From its cysteine to its phenylalanine, the CDR3 spans 15 amino acids. There is no recorded DNA. The germline V gene yields LGHNA for CDR1 and YSLEER for CDR2. A commercial ELISA kit detecting HCMV-specific IgG in serum was used to determine HCMV serostatus. Ficoll density gradient centrifugation was used to isolate peripheral blood mononuclear cells from blood. The clonotype comes from a woman between 18 and 69 years old in good health. In this chain, TRBV4-3 is recombined with TRBJ1-4. Sequencing used blood T cells: a sorted CD56 or NKG2C T cell subset, CD4+ or CD8+ T cells, or bulk PBMC T cells (not recorded which). This receptor carries the CDR3 CASSQELITNEKLFF.